Listed below are T cell receptor beta chains from one sample, sequenced in a study of shared clonotypes between healthy human individuals. Clones were sequenced by immunoSEQ multiplex PCR, and TCRdb holds only the in-frame ones, with some missing. This sample yields about 2.2 million clones, of which around 95% are seen a single time; around 1.7% belongs to the top ten. The sample was naive CD8+ T cells from PBMCs. The receptors were sampled from a man between 18 and 35 years old in good health. Some clones in this sample may be carry-over from other donors' samples. The CDR3 runs from the conserved cysteine through the conserved F or W. D genes are given only for firm matches. Clone size, where shown, is once, few, many, or a class for clones that have expanded.

>TRBJ2-1|.|.|TRBV5-1
TGCGCCAGCAGCTTGCTTGGCGGGAAGAACTACAATGAGCAGTTCTTC
CASSLLGGKNYNEQFF
>TRBJ2-4|.|.|TRBV11-2
TGTGCCAGCAGCCAAACCGAGATAGCCAAAAACATTCAGTACTTC
CASSQTEIAKNIQYF
>TRBJ2-7|once|TRBD1|TRBV7-9
TGTGCCAGCAGCTTAGACAGGGGGTACGAGCAGTACTTC
CASSLDRGYEQYF
>TRBJ2-2|once|.|TRBV6-5
TGTGCCAGCAGTTACCACAGAAAGAACACCGGGGAGCTGTTTTTT
CASSYHRKNTGELFF
>TRBJ1-6|.|.|TRBV6-7
TGTGCCAGCAGTTACCCCGAAGCCACCCTCCACTTT
CASSYPEATLHF
>TRBJ2-1|.|.|TRBV4-1
TGCGCCAGCAGCCTGACCGGGACACCAAGCTACAATGAGCAGTTCTTC
CASSLTGTPSYNEQFF
>TRBJ2-2|once|.|TRBV4-1
TGCGCCAGCAGCCAAGATAGTCTAGGACCCGGGGAGCTGTTTTTT
CASSQDSLGPGELFF
>TRBJ1-1|.|.|TRBV6-5
TGTGCCAGCAGTTACAAGGGGTCGCCAATTATGACTGAAGCTTTCTTT
CASSYKGSPIMTEAFF
>TRBJ2-3|.|TRBD1|TRBV9
TGTGCCAGCAGCGGGACAGGGTTATCAGATACGCAGTATTTT
CASSGTGLSDTQYF
>TRBJ1-5|few|.|TRBV2
TGTGCCAGCAGTGAAGGGCCAGTTGATCAGCCCCAGCATTTT
CASSEGPVDQPQHF
>TRBJ2-1|.|.|TRBV11-2
TGTGCCAGCAGCGGCGAGCGGAGCTCCTACAATGAGCAGTTCTTC
CASSGERSSYNEQFF
>TRBJ2-7|.|TRBD1|TRBV11-2
TGTGCCAGCAGCTCCGGGACAGGAGTATACGAGCAGTACTTC
CASSSGTGVYEQYF
>TRBJ2-7|.|TRBD2|TRBV5-1
TGCGCCAGCAGCTGGCGTAGCGGGACCTACGAGCAGTACTTC
CASSWRSGTYEQYF
>TRBJ1-2|.|TRBD1|TRBV28
TGTGCCAGCAGGCTAACCGGGACAGGGGATGGCTACACCTTC
CASRLTGTGDGYTF
>TRBJ2-2|.|.|TRBV11-3
TGTGCCAGCAGCTTAGATCCCCATAGCGAGAACACCGGGGAGCTGTTTTTT
CASSLDPHSENTGELFF
>TRBJ1-1|.|.|TRBV7-8
TGTGCCAGCAGCTTATACGATTTTGGACAGCCGAACACTGAAGCTTTCTTT
CASSLYDFGQPNTEAFF
>TRBJ2-7|.|.|TRBV23-1
TGCGCCAGCAGTCATACAAAACAGGGCCCCTACGAGCAGTACTTC
CASSHTKQGPYEQYF
>TRBJ2-3|once|.|TRBV6-5
TGTGCCAGCAGCCCTAGACTAGACGAAGATACGCAGTATTTT
CASSPRLDEDTQYF
>TRBJ1-3|.|TRBD1|TRBV19
TGTGCCAGTATCCCTCTTGACAGGGGGCGCGGAAACACCATATATTTT
CASIPLDRGRGNTIYF
>TRBJ1-1|few|.|TRBV19
TGTGCCAGTAGTATAGGCGGGGATGAAGCTTTCTTT
CASSIGGDEAFF
>TRBJ2-2|.|TRBD2|TRBV7-9
TGTGCCAGCAGCCCTAGCAGCGGGGTGGCGAACACCGGGGAGCTGTTTTTT
CASSPSSGVANTGELFF
>TRBJ1-1|.|.|TRBV15
TGTGCCACCAGCTGGGAGAAGAACACTGAAGCTTTCTTT
CATSWEKNTEAFF
>TRBJ1-4|.|.|TRBV7-9
TGTGCCAGCAGCACACCGGACCGAACAACTAATGAAAAACTGTTTTTT
CASSTPDRTTNEKLFF
>TRBJ2-2|.|.|TRBV27
TGTGCCAGCAGAAAAAGATACACCGGGGAGCTGTTTTTT
CASRKRYTGELFF
>TRBJ2-1|.|TRBD1|TRBV13
TGTGCCAGCAGCTCCCAGCAGGCAGGGGGCGTAGGTAATGAGCAGTTCTTC
CASSSQQAGGVGNEQFF
>TRBJ1-3|.|.|TRBV9
TGTGCCAGCAGCGCGTACTCTGGAAACACCATATATTTT
CASSAYSGNTIYF
>TRBJ2-1|.|.|TRBV6-1
TGTGCCAGCAGTTCAGGGACCTACAATGAGCAGTTCTTC
CASSSGTYNEQFF
>TRBJ2-5|.|.|TRBV6-6
TGTGCCAGCAGCCCTAGGGTTGAACACCAAGAGACCCAGTACTTC
CASSPRVEHQETQYF
>TRBJ2-1|.|TRBD2|TRBV7-9
TGTGCCAGCAGCGTCCGGACTAGCGGGATATACAATGAGCAGTTCTTC
CASSVRTSGIYNEQFF
>TRBJ2-7|.|.|TRBV4-3
TGCGCCAGCAGCCAAGAAAGGGACCTCTACGAGCAGTACTTC
CASSQERDLYEQYF
>TRBJ1-5|.|.|TRBV27
TGTGCCAGGGGGGAAAGGGCGGGCAATCAGCCCCAGCATTTT
CARGERAGNQPQHF
>TRBJ2-1|.|TRBD1|TRBV6-1
TGTGCCAGCAGTGAAAGGGGGCAAGATTACAATGAGCAGTTCTTC
CASSERGQDYNEQFF
>TRBJ2-1|.|.|TRBV4-1
TGCGCCAGCAGCGTAAGGGGAGGCTATGAGCAGTTCTTC
CASSVRGGYEQFF
>TRBJ2-1|.|.|TRBV28
TGTGCCAGCAGTTTAAACGGTTGGAATGAGCAGTTCTTC
CASSLNGWNEQFF
>TRBJ1-1|.|.|TRBV11-1
TGTGCCAGCAGCTTAGCGCCGTCAGGACCGAACACTGAAGCTTTCTTT
CASSLAPSGPNTEAFF
>TRBJ2-7|.|.|TRBV6-1
TGTGCCAGCAGTACAGGGTATTACGAGCAGTACTTC
CASSTGYYEQYF
>TRBJ2-3|.|.|TRBV19
TGTGCCAGTAGTATCGCCAGGGATTGGGAGCAGTATTTT
CASSIARDWEQYF
>TRBJ2-2|.|.|TRBV21-1
TGTGCCAGCAGCAAAGAAAGACAGGATACGAACACCGGGGAGCTGTTTTTT
CASSKERQDTNTGELFF
>TRBJ1-1|.|TRBD1|TRBV9
TGTGCCAGCAGCCCCGCCTCGACAGGGAATTCTGAAGCTTTCTTT
CASSPASTGNSEAFF
>TRBJ2-1|.|.|TRBV15
TGTGCCACCAGCAGAGATAACCGGCCCGTTTCCTACAATGAGCAGTTCTTC
CATSRDNRPVSYNEQFF
>TRBJ2-3|once|.|TRBV7-9
TGTGCCAGCACCGCGAAAGCGGGCAAGGATTTT
CASTAKAGKDF